This is a list of T cell receptor beta chains from one sample in a study of neurological immune-mediated disorders. TCRdb reanalysed the 5' RACE reads using MiXCR and keeps one entry per CDR3 protein. The table records over 25,000 distinct CDR3 sequences, approximately 1.5% of them present only once. The sample comprised PBMCs. These receptors were collected from a woman in her twenties or thirties with multiple sclerosis. Each CDR3 is given with its conserved first and last residue. A D gene is named only where the DNA matches it firmly. Not all rows give a size; the values are once, few, many and, for expanded clones, a class.

clone_size,cdr3_length,v_call,d_call,j_call,cdr3_nt,cdr3_aa
many,13,TRBV7-6,-,TRBJ2-7,TGTGCCAGCAGCTTAGGAGGCGGATACGAGCAGTACTTC,CASSLGGGYEQYF
many,14,TRBV20-1,-,TRBJ2-3,TGCAGTGCTAGACGGGGGGCGAACACAGATACGCAGTATTTT,CSARRGANTDTQYF
many,14,TRBV7-9,TRBD1,TRBJ1-2,TGTGCCAGCAGCTTGGGACAGACTGACTATGGCTACACCTTC,CASSLGQTDYGYTF
many,14,TRBV7-2,TRBD1,TRBJ2-7,TGTGCCAGCAGCCGAAGGGACAGGGGGTACGAGCAGTACTTC,CASSRRDRGYEQYF
many,13,TRBV29-1,TRBD1,TRBJ1-1,TGCAGCGTCGAGGGACAGGGGCGGACTGAAGCTTTCTTT,CSVEGQGRTEAFF
many,13,TRBV3-1,-,TRBJ2-7,TGTGCCAGCAGCAGGGACGGCCTCTCCGAGCAGTACTTC,CASSRDGLSEQYF
many,16,TRBV9,-,TRBJ2-1,TGTGCCAGCAGCGTAGCGGTAGGGAAGAGTCAGAATGAGCAGTTCTTC,CASSVAVGKSQNEQFF
many,14,TRBV25-1,-,TRBJ1-2,TGTGCCAGCAGTGCCCGGGAGAGGGGTTTTGGCTACACCTTC,CASSARERGFGYTF
many,15,TRBV7-3,TRBD1,TRBJ2-2,TGTGCCAGCAGCCGGGGACAGGGAGGCACCGGGGAGCTGTTTTTT,CASSRGQGGTGELFF
many,13,TRBV12-3/TRBV12-4,-,TRBJ2-1,TGTGCCAGCAGTTTGCGGGGTTTCAATGAGCAGTTCTTC,CASSLRGFNEQFF
many,16,TRBV7-2,-,TRBJ1-4,TGTGCCAGCAGCTTAGGAAGGTCGGGACGGTTCGAAAAACTGTTTTTT,CASSLGRSGRFEKLFF
many,15,TRBV4-3,-,TRBJ1-2,TGCGCCAGCAGCCAAGACACCTTCCCATTCTATGGCTACACCTTC,CASSQDTFPFYGYTF
many,15,TRBV5-1,TRBD1,TRBJ1-4,TGCGCCAGCAGCTTGTCGAGACAGGGAGGGGAAAAACTGTTTTTT,CASSLSRQGGEKLFF
many,15,TRBV7-2,TRBD2,TRBJ2-2,TGTGCCAGCAGCGTTCTAGCGGGGGGAGGCGGGGAGCTGTTTTTT,CASSVLAGGGGELFF
many,14,TRBV5-1,-,TRBJ1-1,TGCGCCAGCAGCCCGTCGGGAGCGAACACTGAAGCTTTCTTT,CASSPSGANTEAFF
many,12,TRBV20-1,TRBD2,TRBJ2-5,TGCAGTGCCGGGACTAGGAAAGAGACCCAGTACTTC,CSAGTRKETQYF
many,13,TRBV20-1,-,TRBJ1-2,TGCAGTGCTAGGCCCGGGGCTAACTATGGCTACACCTTC,CSARPGANYGYTF
many,13,TRBV20-1,-,TRBJ1-6,TGCAGTGCCCCCAGGGGTTATAATTCACCCCTCCACTTT,CSAPRGYNSPLHF
many,14,TRBV20-1,-,TRBJ2-5,TGCAGTGCTTCCCTCGGGGGGCTGGTTGGGACCCAGTACTTC,CSASLGGLVGTQYF
many,14,TRBV9,-,TRBJ2-1,TGTGCCAGCAGCGCGCGCCAGGGGCCTAACGGGCAGTTCTTC,CASSARQGPNGQFF
many,14,TRBV3-1,-,TRBJ2-2,TGTGCCAGCAGCCAAGGCGGATTCACCGGGGAGCTGTTTTTT,CASSQGGFTGELFF
many,17,TRBV5-4,TRBD2,TRBJ2-1,TGTGCCAGCAGCTCTGGACTAGCGGGGAGCTCCTACAATGAGCAGTTCTTC,CASSSGLAGSSYNEQFF
many,14,TRBV10-3,TRBD1,TRBJ1-5,TGTGCCATCAGTGCGGGACAGGGGAATCAGCCCCAGCATTTT,CAISAGQGNQPQHF
many,13,TRBV15,-,TRBJ1-2,TGTGCCACCAGCAGAGATCCTGGTTTCGGCTACACCTTC,CATSRDPGFGYTF
many,13,TRBV20-1,-,TRBJ2-3,TGCAGTGCTAGAGAAGGTTTCACAGATACGCAGTATTTT,CSAREGFTDTQYF
many,16,TRBV4-1,TRBD2,TRBJ2-7,TGCGCCAGCAGCCACGGACTAGCGGGGGGAGGCTACGAGCAGTACTTC,CASSHGLAGGGYEQYF
-,13,TRBV9,-,TRBJ1-2,TGTGCCAGCAGCCGTCACAGGGACAATTGCTACACCTTC,CASSRHRDNCYTF
many,13,TRBV6-6,-,TRBJ1-3,TGTGCCAGCAGTTCCTCTCTTGGAAACACCATATATTTT,CASSSSLGNTIYF
many,16,TRBV20-1,TRBD2,TRBJ2-2,TGCAGTGCCACCTTGAGCGGGGGGGCGGGCACCGGGGAGCTGTTTTTT,CSATLSGGAGTGELFF
many,15,TRBV5-6,-,TRBJ2-5,TGTGCCAGCAGCTTCCGGGACTCTAGGGGGGAGACCCAGTACTTC,CASSFRDSRGETQYF
many,14,TRBV2,-,TRBJ1-5,TGTGCCAGCAGTCCGTTCCAGGGCAATCAGCCCCAGCATTTT,CASSPFQGNQPQHF
many,14,TRBV2,TRBD1,TRBJ1-1,TGTGCCAGCAGGGGACAGGGGGCATCGACTGAAGCTTTCTTT,CASRGQGASTEAFF
many,13,TRBV7-8,TRBD1,TRBJ2-3,TGTGCCAGCAGTCTAAACAGGGGAGATACGCAGTATTTT,CASSLNRGDTQYF
many,14,TRBV7-2,TRBD2,TRBJ2-3,TGTGCCAGCCTTGCGTGGGGGGGTACAGATACGCAGTATTTT,CASLAWGGTDTQYF
medium-sized,14,TRBV20-1,-,TRBJ2-7,TGCAGTGCTAGGCTGGGACCTCTGGCCTACGAGCAGTACTTC,CSARLGPLAYEQYF
many,14,TRBV20-1,TRBD1,TRBJ1-2,TGCAGTGCTAGAGCAGGCAGGGGGGACTATGGCTACACCTTC,CSARAGRGDYGYTF
many,12,TRBV10-2,-,TRBJ2-7,TGCGCCAGCAGGCCGGGGACCTACGAGCAGTACTTC,CASRPGTYEQYF
many,13,TRBV20-1,-,TRBJ1-5,TGCAGTGCTCTGGTGTATAGCAATCAGCCCCAGCATTTT,CSALVYSNQPQHF
few,15,TRBV6-5,-,TRBJ2-1,TGTGCCAGCAGCCAGGGGGGGGGAGGAAAGCTGGCGCAGTTCTTC,CASSQGGGGKLAQFF
many,12,TRBV20-1,-,TRBJ2-1,TGCAGTGGAGACAGCTTTCCCAATGAGCAGTTCTTC,CSGDSFPNEQFF
many,11,TRBV29-1,TRBD1,TRBJ1-2,TGCAGCGCTGGACAGGCTTGGGGCTACACCTTC,CSAGQAWGYTF
many,20,TRBV4-1,TRBD2,TRBJ2-1,TGCGCCAGCAGCCACCTTGGGCTAGCGGGGGGGGCGAGCTCCTACAATGAGCAGTTCTTC,CASSHLGLAGGASSYNEQFF
many,11,TRBV5-1,-,TRBJ2-5,TGCGCCAGCAGCTTCAAAGAGACCCAGTACTTC,CASSFKETQYF
many,15,TRBV12-3/TRBV12-4,TRBD1,TRBJ1-4,TGTGCCAGCCAGGGGACAGCTACCTTGGGTGAAAAACTGTTTTTT,CASQGTATLGEKLFF
many,14,TRBV27,-,TRBJ1-1,TGTGCCAGCAGTTTAAAAGTAGCAGGAGTCGAAGCTTTCTTT,CASSLKVAGVEAFF
many,15,TRBV20-1,TRBD1,TRBJ2-7,TGCAGTGCTAGAGTAAATCCCGACAGGGGGAACGAGCAGTACTTC,CSARVNPDRGNEQYF
many,14,TRBV15,TRBD2,TRBJ2-3,TGTGCCACCAGCACGGGGGGATTCACAGATACGCAGTATTTT,CATSTGGFTDTQYF
many,13,TRBV5-6,-,TRBJ1-1,TGTGCCAGCAGCTTAGCTAGATACACTGAAGCTTTCTTT,CASSLARYTEAFF
many,14,TRBV5-1,TRBD2,TRBJ2-3,TGCGCCAGCCACCCCGGGGGGGCAACAGATACGCAGTATTTT,CASHPGGATDTQYF
many,17,TRBV5-1,-,TRBJ1-6,TGCGCCAGCAGCCAAAAACTCGGGGAAGGAGTTAATTCACCCCTCCACTTT,CASSQKLGEGVNSPLHF
many,16,TRBV3-1,TRBD2,TRBJ2-5,TGTGCCAGCAGGAGAATTAGCGGGGGGCCCCCGGGGACCCAGTACTTC,CASRRISGGPPGTQYF
many,14,TRBV7-9,-,TRBJ2-1,TGTGCCAGCAGCTCACGGGGGGCCAACAATGAGCAGTTCTTC,CASSSRGANNEQFF
many,14,TRBV5-1,TRBD1,TRBJ1-2,TGCGCCAGCAGCGGGACAGGGGGAAACTATGGCTACACCTTC,CASSGTGGNYGYTF
many,14,TRBV29-1,-,TRBJ1-2,TGCAGCGTTGGGCACAAAGAACCAAACTATGGCTACACCTTC,CSVGHKEPNYGYTF
many,14,TRBV9,-,TRBJ2-7,TGTGCCAGCAGCGTAGGGAGTATAGACGGGGAGCAGTACTTC,CASSVGSIDGEQYF